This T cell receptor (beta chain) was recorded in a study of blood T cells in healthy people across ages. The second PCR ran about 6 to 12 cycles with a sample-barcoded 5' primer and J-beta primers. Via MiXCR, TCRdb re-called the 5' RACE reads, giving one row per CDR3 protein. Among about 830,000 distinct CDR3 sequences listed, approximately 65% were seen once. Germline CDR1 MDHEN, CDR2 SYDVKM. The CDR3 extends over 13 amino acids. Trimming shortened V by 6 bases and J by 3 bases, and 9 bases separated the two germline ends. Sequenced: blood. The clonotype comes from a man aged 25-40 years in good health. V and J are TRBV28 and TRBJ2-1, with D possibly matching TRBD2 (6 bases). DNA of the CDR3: TGTGCCAGCAGGGGCGGGGTCTACAATGAGCAGTTCTTC. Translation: CASRGGVYNEQFF.